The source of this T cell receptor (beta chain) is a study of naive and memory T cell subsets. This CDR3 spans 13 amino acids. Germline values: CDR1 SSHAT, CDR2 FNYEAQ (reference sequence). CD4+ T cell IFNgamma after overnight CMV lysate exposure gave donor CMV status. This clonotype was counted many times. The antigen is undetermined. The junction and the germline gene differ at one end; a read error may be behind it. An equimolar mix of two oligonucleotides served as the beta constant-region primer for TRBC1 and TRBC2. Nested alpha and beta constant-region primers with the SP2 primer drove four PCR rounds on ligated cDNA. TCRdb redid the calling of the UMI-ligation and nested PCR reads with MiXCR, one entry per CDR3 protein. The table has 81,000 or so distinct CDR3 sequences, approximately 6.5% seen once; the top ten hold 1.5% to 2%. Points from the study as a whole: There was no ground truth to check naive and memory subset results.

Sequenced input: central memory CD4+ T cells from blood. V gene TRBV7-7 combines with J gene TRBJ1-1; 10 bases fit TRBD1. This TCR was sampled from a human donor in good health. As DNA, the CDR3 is TGTGCTAGCAGCGCGGGACAGGGGACTGAAGCTTTCTTT. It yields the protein CASSAGQGTEAFF.